This T cell receptor beta chain was recovered during a study of blood T cell repertoires in COVID-19. Across the whole study: Collection of acute and convalescent COVID-19 samples took place in the United States, Italy and Spain. From T cells, B-cell-depleted T cells, or PBMCs came the material, which was cDNA or gDNA.

Seattle's enrolled individuals joined amid active infection and were then monitored longitudinally. Germline values: CDR1 SGHDT, CDR2 YYEEEE. V gave up 0 bases and J gave up 4 bases, with 10 bases separating them. The CDR3 totals 14 residues. Source study methods: Estimated nucleated cell counts came from reference gene primer amplification. Sequencing used immunoSEQ multiplex PCR; TCRdb keeps in-frame clones, though not all of them. Clone size and V and J calls were adopted from that table, with D and trimming inferred from the DNA. Of 300,000 to 400,000 clones listed, roughly 88% are singletons. The sequence was obtained from a young woman with COVID-19, enrolled during active disease. J is TRBJ1-2 and V is TRBV5-6; D possibly corresponds to TRBD1 (6 bases). Sequencing was done on a sample of peripheral blood. CDR3: CASSLVGQIYGYTF. CDR3 DNA sequence: TGTGCCAGCAGCTTGGTTGGACAGATCTATGGCTACACCTTC.